These 18 T cell receptor beta chains originate from one sample sequenced in a study of T cells in Graves' hyperthyroidism and ophthalmopathy (dated by TCRdb to about 2019). To prepare the library, multiplex PCR was applied. The run used an Illumina HiSeq 2000. The TCR beta CDR3 regions were amplified from RNA transcripts. For the first round of RT-PCR on the TCR CDR3, the HTBI primer set was used together with the Qiagen OneStep RT-PCR kit. The raw public data were reprocessed by TCRdb itself: fastp quality trimming at Q25, MiXCR clonotype calling, in-frame beta chains only. Records with the same CDR3 protein are collapsed into one entry carrying the most frequent genes and DNA. The sample table holds around 300,000 distinct CDR3 sequences, of which approximately 15% were seen once. Of the sample, approximately 7.9% is held by the ten largest clones. Sequenced input: blood. The receptors were sampled from a woman in her 40s with Graves' hyperthyroidism.

In this sample, this clonotype turned up many times. The chain combines TRBV2 with TRBJ1-5; no definite D call. Trimming shortened V by 3 bases and J by 7 bases, and 13 bases separated the two germline ends. This CDR3 is 14 amino acids long. CDR1 SNHLY and CDR2 FYNNEI come from the germline V gene. CDR3 DNA sequence: TGTGCCAGCAGTGAGTTCCGGGTCGGACAGCCCCAGCATTTT. Translating gives CASSEFRVGQPQHF.

This clonotype came up many times. The V gene is TRBV2, the J gene TRBJ2-3; D is uncertain. V lost 7 bases to trimming and J lost 5 bases, with 7 bases between them. The CDR3 spans 11 residues. Per the germline V gene, CDR1 is SNHLY and CDR2 is FYNNEI. The CDR3 here is CASKGRDTQYF. Here the CDR3 DNA reads TGTGCCAGCAAGGGCAGAGATACGCAGTATTTT.

The chain couples TRBV27 to TRBJ2-2, with 11 bases matching TRBD1. CDR1 and CDR2 from the germline V gene are MNHEY and SMNVEV (reference sequence). V lost 8 bases, J lost 6 bases, and 5 bases stayed unmatched. The CDR3 runs 14 residues. Here the CDR3 reads CASGRDRGAGELFF. The CDR3, as DNA: TGTGCCAGCGGCCGGGACAGGGGGGCCGGGGAGCTGTTTTTT.

The chain combines TRBV13 with TRBJ1-1, with 7 bases that match TRBD1. This CDR3 is 13 amino acids long. Germline CDR1 PRHDT, CDR2 FYEKMQ (reference sequence). V gave up 8 bases and J gave up 4 bases; unmatched junction bases: 7. CDR3 sequence reads: CASAEGAVTEAFF. CDR3 sequence (DNA): TGTGCCAGCGCCGAGGGGGCCGTCACTGAAGCTTTCTTT.

This clonotype was counted at least ten times. This chain uses TRBV20-1 with TRBJ2-5; TRBD1 matches 7 bases. Germline assignment: CDR1 DFQATT and CDR2 SNEGSKA (reference sequence). This CDR3 spans 15 amino acids. V was pared by 4 bases and J by 1 base, with 9 bases of the junction left unmatched. DNA of the CDR3: TGCAGTGCTAACAGACAGGGCCGATTCCAAGAGACCCAGTACTTC. It yields the protein CSANRQGRFQETQYF.

This clonotype was counted ten times or more. The chain links TRBV19 to TRBJ2-7, with 7 bases matching TRBD1. Trimming removed 4 bases from V and 3 bases from J; junction bases left unmatched: 12. The CDR3 runs to 16 residues. From germline, CDR1 is LNHDA and CDR2 SQIVND (reference sequence). CDR3 residues: CASSTAASGTVYEQYF. CDR3 DNA sequence: TGTGCCAGTAGTACCGCCGCCTCCGGGACAGTCTACGAGCAGTACTTC.

Regarding this clonotype: Since a much larger clone is just one base distant, this may be a read error. The rearrangement uses TRBV12-3 or TRBV12-4 and TRBJ2-2, with D possibly matching TRBD2 (6 bases). CDR3 size: 16 residues. CDR3 bases: TGTGCCAGCAGTTCCACTAGGAGCGGGCACACCGGGGGGCTGTTTTTT. This sequence encodes CASSSTRSGHTGGLFF.

This clonotype was picked up many times. J is TRBJ2-2 and V is TRBV6-1; D is possibly TRBD2 (5 bases). CDR3 length: 14 residues. V was clipped by 6 bases and J by 5 bases, with 13 bases between them. Germline V gene sequence: CDR1 MNHNS, CDR2 SASEGT. Here the CDR3 reads CASRTRALTGELFF. The CDR3 DNA reads as TGTGCCAGCAGGACGAGGGCCTTGACCGGGGAGCTGTTTTTT.

This clonotype was detected a few times. A read error is possible here, since a much larger clone lies one base away. This chain connects TRBV7-9 to TRBJ1-5; D is uncertain. Germline loops: CDR1 SEHNR, CDR2 FQNEAQ (reference sequence). This CDR3 contains 14 residues. CDR3 in DNA: TGTGCCAACAGCTTAGCCGGGAGCAATCAGCCCCAGCATTTT. Translating it yields CANSLAGSNQPQHF.

With respect to this clonotype: A much larger clone lies one base from this, so it may be a read error. The gene calls are TRBV20-1 and TRBJ2-1; 12 bases are shared with TRBD2. The CDR3 contains 14 residues. Germline V gives CDR1 DFQATT, CDR2 SNEGSKA (reference sequence). The V gene end was trimmed by 6 bases and the J gene end by 8 bases; junction bases not matched to a gene: 8. CDR3 bases: TGCAGTGCACCTGGACTAGCGGGATACTATGAGCAGTTCTTC. Its protein product is CSAPGLAGYYEQFF.

The chain combines TRBV10-3 with TRBJ1-2, with a possible D match to TRBD1 (6 bases). CDR1 and CDR2 (germline): ENHRY, SYGVKD. With 7 bases removed from V and 2 bases from J, the gap between germline ends came to 11 bases. The CDR3 runs to 13 residues. The DNA of the CDR3 is TGTGCCATCACCCACGGACAGAACTATGGCTACACCTTC. It is translated as CAITHGQNYGYTF.

On this clonotype itself: One end of the junction does not line up with germline, which may come from a read error. The rearrangement uses TRBV6-1 and TRBJ1-3, with D uncertain. The CDR3 extends over 14 amino acids. CDR1 MNHNS and CDR2 SASEGT come from the germline V gene. CDR3 nucleotide sequence: TGTGCCAGCAGTGCTGAGGGCTCTGGAAACACCGTATATTTT. This translates into CASSAEGSGNTVYF.

This clonotype was counted many times. The CDR3 here is CASSGGAYEQYF. The CDR3, as DNA: TGTGCCAGCAGTGGGGGGGCCTACGAGCAGTACTTC. The chain couples TRBV28 to TRBJ2-7; TRBD2 matches 7 bases. Germline V gives CDR1 MDHEN, CDR2 SYDVKM. The ends lost 5 bases at V and 2 bases at J; junction bases unmatched: 0. This CDR3 has 12 amino acids.

This clonotype was recorded at least ten times. This sequence joins TRBV24-1 and TRBJ2-1; D is uncertain. CDR1 and CDR2 from the germline V gene are KGHDR and SFDVKD. There are 15 residues in the CDR3. V was cut by 2 bases and J by 3 bases, with 10 bases left in between. The CDR3 here is CATSDYKQNYNEQFF. The CDR3 bases are TGTGCCACCAGTGATTACAAACAGAACTACAATGAGCAGTTCTTC.

This clonotype was seen repeatedly, ten times or more. CDR3 sequence: CATEITGELFF. As DNA, the CDR3 is TGTGCCACTGAGATCACCGGGGAGCTGTTTTTT. The chain links TRBV27 to TRBJ2-2; D call uncertain. The CDR3 loop spans 11 amino acids. Trimming shortened V by 10 bases and J by 4 bases, and 7 bases separated the two germline ends. CDR1 is MNHEY, CDR2 SMNVEV, per germline (reference sequence).

Regarding this clonotype: A much larger clone sits a single nucleotide away, making a read error possible. The V gene is TRBV6-1, the J gene TRBJ1-2; no definite D call. Germline lookup yields CDR1 MNHNS and CDR2 SASEGT. The length of the CDR3 is 14 residues. CDR3 sequence (DNA): TGTGCCAGCAGACCCCCTCCGGGAAACTATGGCTACGCCTTC. Protein: CASRPPPGNYGYAF.

This clonotype came up many times. V and J are TRBV6-5 and TRBJ2-7; TRBD1 matches at 9 bases. CDR1 and CDR2 from the germline V gene are MNHEY and SVGAGI. The CDR3 totals 14 residues. Trimming took 1 base from V and 4 from J; bases not matched to a gene: 2. In DNA, the CDR3 is TGTGCCAGCAGTTACTGGGGACAGGGTTACGAGCAGTACTTC. It codes for CASSYWGQGYEQYF.

This clonotype was seen many times. The J gene is TRBJ1-5, the V gene TRBV6-2 or TRBV6-3; D remains ambiguous. The germline CDR1 and CDR2 sequences are MNHEY and SVGEGT. Trimming left V 5 bases short and J 1 base short, with 9 bases between. This CDR3 contains 14 residues. CDR3 residues: CASSRGSSNQPQHF. The DNA for the CDR3 is TGTGCCAGCAGTCGGGGATCCAGCAATCAGCCCCAGCATTTT.